This TCR beta chain was identified during a study of post-analysis software for immune sequencing data. On the study more broadly: Secondary progressive, relapsing-remitting and progressive-relapsing multiple sclerosis were among the included disease courses.

Each TCR beta cDNA library carried unique molecular identifiers. T cells numbering roughly 1 to 10 million yielded 450,000 to 500,000 cDNA molecules. TCRdb redid the calling of the PCR reads with MiXCR, one entry per CDR3 protein. The repertoire consists of 650,000 to 850,000 distinct CDR3 sequences, with 46% occurring once and the leading ten covering 4.9%. General study results and limits: Normalized Chao1 diversity in multiple sclerosis patients fell significantly below that of controls. Elevated frequency relative to controls characterized four to six TRBV segments in patients, TRBV5-6, TRBV5-1 and TRBV20-1 among them.

The V end was cut by 4 bases, the J end by 0 bases, with 6 bases between. The CDR3 runs 13 residues. On this clonotype itself: Its matching antigen is unknown.

The rearrangement joins TRBV12-3 or TRBV12-4 to TRBJ1-2; the D is unclear. Source material: blood. The source is a girl aged 5 to 17 with multiple sclerosis. The CDR3 region has the DNA TGTGCCAGCAGTTATCAGTCTAACTATGGCTACACCTTC. Its translation: CASSYQSNYGYTF.